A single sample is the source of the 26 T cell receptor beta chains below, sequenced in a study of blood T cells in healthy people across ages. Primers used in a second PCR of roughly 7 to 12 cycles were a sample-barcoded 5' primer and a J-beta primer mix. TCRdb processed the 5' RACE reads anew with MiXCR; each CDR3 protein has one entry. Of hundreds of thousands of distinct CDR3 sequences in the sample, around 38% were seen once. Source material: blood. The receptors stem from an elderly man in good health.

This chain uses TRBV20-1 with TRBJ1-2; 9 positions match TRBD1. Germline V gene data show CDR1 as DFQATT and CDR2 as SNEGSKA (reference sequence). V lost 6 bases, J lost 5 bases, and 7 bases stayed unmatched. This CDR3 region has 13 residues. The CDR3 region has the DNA TGCAGTGCAAGGACAGGGGCCTCTTATGGCTACACCTTC. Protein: CSARTGASYGYTF.

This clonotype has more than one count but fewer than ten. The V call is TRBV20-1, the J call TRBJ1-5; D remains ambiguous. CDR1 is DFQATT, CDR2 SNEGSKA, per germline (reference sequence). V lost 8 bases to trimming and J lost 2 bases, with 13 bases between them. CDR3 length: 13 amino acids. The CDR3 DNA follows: TGCAGTACGAGCCGGCTAGGCAATCAGCCCCAGCATTTT. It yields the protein CSTSRLGNQPQHF.

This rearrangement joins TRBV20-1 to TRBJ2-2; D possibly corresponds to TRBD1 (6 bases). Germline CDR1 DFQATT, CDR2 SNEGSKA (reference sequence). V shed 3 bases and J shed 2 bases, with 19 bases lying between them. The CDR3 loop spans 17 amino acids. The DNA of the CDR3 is TGCAGTGCTAGGCCTTCACAGGGCTCCCCTAACACCGGGGAGCTGTTTTTT. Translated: CSARPSQGSPNTGELFF.

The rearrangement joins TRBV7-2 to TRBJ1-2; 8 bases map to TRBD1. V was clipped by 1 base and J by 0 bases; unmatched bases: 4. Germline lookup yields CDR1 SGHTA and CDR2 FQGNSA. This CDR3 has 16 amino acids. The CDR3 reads CASSLEWTGSNYGYTF. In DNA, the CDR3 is TGTGCCAGCAGCTTAGAGTGGACAGGGTCTAACTATGGCTACACCTTC.

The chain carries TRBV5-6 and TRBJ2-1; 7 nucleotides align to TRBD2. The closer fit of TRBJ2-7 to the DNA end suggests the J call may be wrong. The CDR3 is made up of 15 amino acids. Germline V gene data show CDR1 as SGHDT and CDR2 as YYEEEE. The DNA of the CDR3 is TGTGCCAGCAGCGCGATTAGCGGGCCGTACAATGAGCAGTACTTC. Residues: CASSAISGPYNEQYF.

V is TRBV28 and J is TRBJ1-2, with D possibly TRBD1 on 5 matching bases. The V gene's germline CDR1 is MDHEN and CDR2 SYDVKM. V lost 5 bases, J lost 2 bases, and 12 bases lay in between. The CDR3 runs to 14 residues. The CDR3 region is CASSPHGANYGYTF. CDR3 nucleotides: TGTGCCAGCAGTCCACACGGGGCGAACTATGGCTACACCTTC.

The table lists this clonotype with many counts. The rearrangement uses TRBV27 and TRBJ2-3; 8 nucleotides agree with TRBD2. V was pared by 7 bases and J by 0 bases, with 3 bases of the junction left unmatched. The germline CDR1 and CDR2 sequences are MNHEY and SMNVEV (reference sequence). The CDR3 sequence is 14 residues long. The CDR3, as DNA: TGTGCCAGCAATTCGGGGGGGAGCACAGATACGCAGTATTTT. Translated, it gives CASNSGGSTDTQYF.

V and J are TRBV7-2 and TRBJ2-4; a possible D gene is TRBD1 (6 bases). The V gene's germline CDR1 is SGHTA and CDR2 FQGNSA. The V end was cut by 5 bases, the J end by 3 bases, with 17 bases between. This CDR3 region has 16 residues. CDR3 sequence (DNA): TGTGCCAGCAGCCCGACCATTACAGGGAGCAAAAACATTCAGTACTTC. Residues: CASSPTITGSKNIQYF.

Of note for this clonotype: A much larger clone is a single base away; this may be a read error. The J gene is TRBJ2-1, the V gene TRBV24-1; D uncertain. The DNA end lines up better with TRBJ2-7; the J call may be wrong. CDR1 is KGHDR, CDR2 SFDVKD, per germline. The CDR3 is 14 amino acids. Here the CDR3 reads CATSGWSSYNEQYF. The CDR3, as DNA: TGTGCCACCAGTGGGTGGAGCTCCTACAATGAGCAGTACTTC.

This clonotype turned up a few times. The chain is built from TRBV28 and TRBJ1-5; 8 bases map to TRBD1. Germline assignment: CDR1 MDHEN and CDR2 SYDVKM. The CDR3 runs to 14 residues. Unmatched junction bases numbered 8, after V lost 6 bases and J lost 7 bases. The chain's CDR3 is CASSITTGGQPQHF. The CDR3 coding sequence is TGTGCCAGCAGCATTACCACAGGGGGACAGCCCCAGCATTTT.

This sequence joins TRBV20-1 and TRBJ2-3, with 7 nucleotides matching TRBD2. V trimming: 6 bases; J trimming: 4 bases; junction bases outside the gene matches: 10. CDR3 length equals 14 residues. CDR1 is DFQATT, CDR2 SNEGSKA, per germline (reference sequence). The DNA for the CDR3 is TGCAGTGCCGCAAAGGCGGGAGTGGCAGATACGCAGTATTTT. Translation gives CSAAKAGVADTQYF.

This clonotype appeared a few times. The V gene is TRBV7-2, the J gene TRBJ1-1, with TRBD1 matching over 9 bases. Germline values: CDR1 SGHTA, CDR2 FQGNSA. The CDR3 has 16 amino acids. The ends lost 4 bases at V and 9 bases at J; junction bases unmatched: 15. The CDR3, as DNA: TGTGCCAGCAGCTCCGCCCAAACAGGGGGCGCAGGGAAAGCTTTCTTT. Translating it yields CASSSAQTGGAGKAFF.

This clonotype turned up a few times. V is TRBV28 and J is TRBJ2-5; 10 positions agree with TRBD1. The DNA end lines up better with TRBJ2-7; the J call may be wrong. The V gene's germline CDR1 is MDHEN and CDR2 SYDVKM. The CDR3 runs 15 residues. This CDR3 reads CASSSGQGVFHEQYF. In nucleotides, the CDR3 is TGTGCCAGCAGTTCAGGACAGGGGGTCTTCCACGAGCAGTACTTC.

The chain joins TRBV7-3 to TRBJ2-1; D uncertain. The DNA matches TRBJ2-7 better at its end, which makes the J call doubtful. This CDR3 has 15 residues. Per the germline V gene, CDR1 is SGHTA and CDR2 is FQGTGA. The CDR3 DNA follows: TGTGCCAGCAGCTCCCCTAGTGGGTACTACAATGAGCAGTACTTC. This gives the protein CASSSPSGYYNEQYF.

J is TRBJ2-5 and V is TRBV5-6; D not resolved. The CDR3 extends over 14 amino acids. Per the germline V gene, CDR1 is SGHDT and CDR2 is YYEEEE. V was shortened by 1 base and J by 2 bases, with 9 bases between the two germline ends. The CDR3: CASSLREYQETQYF. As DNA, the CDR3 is TGTGCCAGCAGCTTGAGGGAATATCAAGAGACCCAGTACTTC.

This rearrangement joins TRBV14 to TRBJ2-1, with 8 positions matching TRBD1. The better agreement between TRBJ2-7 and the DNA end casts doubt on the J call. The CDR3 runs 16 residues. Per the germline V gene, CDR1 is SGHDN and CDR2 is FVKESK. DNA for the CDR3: TGTGCCAGCAGCCCCCCCCGACAGGGGTCCTACAATGAGCAGTACTTC. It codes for CASSPPRQGSYNEQYF.

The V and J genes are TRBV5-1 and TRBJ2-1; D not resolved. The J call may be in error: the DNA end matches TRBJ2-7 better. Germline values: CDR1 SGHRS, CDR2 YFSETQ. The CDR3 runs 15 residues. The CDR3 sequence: CASSLGAGRGNEQYF. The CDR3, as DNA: TGCGCCAGCAGCTTGGGAGCAGGCAGAGGCAATGAGCAGTACTTC.

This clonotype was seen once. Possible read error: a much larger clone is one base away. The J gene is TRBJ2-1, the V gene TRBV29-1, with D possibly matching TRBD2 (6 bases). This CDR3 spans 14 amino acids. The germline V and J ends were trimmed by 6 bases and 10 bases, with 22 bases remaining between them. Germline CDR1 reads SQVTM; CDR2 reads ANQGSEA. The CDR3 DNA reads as TGCAGCGTCCTTAGTCGGGGGAGATCCTACGAGCAGTTCTTC. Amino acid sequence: CSVLSRGRSYEQFF.

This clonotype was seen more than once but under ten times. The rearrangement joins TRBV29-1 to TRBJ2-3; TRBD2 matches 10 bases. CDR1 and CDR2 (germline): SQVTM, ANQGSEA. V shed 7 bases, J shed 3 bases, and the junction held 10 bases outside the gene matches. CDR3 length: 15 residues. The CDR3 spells CSGRSGGAKTDTQYF. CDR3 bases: TGCAGCGGAAGAAGCGGGGGGGCAAAAACAGATACGCAGTATTTT.

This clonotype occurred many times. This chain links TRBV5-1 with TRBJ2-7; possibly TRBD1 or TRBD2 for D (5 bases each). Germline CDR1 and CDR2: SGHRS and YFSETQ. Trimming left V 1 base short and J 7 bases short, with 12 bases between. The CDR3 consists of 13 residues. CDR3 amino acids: CASSLRPEGEQYF. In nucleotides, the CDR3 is TGCGCCAGCAGCTTGCGACCCGAGGGGGAGCAGTACTTC.

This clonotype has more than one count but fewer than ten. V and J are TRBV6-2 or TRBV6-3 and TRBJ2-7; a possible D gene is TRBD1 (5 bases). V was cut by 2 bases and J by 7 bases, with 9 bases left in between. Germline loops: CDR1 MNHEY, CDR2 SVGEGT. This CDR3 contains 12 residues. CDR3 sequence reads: CASSYGHREQYF. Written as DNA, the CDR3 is TGTGCCAGCAGTTACGGTCACAGGGAGCAGTACTTC.

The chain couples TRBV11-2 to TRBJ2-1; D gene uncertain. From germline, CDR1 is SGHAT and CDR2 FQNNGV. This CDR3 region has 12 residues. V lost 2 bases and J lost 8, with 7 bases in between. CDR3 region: CASSLLGDEQFF. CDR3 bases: TGTGCCAGCAGCTTACTTGGCGATGAGCAGTTCTTC.

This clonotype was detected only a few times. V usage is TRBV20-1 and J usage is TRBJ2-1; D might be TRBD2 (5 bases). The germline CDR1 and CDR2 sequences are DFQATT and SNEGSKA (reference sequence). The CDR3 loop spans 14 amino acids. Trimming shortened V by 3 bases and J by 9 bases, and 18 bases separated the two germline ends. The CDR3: CSARLAFMDGEQFF. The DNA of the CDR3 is TGCAGTGCTAGGCTAGCCTTTATGGATGGTGAGCAGTTCTTC.

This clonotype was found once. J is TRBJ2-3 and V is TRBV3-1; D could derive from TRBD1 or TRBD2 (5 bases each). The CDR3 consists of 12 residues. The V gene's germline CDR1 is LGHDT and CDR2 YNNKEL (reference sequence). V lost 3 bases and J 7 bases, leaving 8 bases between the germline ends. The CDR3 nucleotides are TGTGCCAGCAGCCAGTGGGGGAATACGCAGTATTTT. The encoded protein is CASSQWGNTQYF.

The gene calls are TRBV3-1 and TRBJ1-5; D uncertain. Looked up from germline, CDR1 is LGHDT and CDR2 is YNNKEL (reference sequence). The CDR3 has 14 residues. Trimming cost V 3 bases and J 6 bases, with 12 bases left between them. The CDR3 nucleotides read TGTGCCAGCAGCCATCCTGGGATGGGTCAGCCCCAGCATTTT. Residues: CASSHPGMGQPQHF. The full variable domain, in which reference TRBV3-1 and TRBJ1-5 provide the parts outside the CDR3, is DTAVSQTPKYLVTQMGNDKSIKCEQNLGHDTMYWYKQDSKKFLKIMFSYNNKELIINETVPNRFSPKSPDKAHLNLHINSLELGDSAVYFCASSHPGMGQPQHFGDGTRLSIL.

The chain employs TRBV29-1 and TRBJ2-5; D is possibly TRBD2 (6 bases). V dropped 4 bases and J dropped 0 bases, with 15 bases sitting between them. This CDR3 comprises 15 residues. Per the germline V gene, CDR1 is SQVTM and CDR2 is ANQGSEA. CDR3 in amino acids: CSVALVGLYQETQYF. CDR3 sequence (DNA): TGCAGCGTTGCCCTGGTGGGACTGTACCAAGAGACCCAGTACTTC.